This TCR beta chain was obtained from a study of blood T cell repertoires in COVID-19. Study-level background: Spain, Italy and the United States supplied samples that represented acute and convalescent COVID-19. The analysed material was cDNA or gDNA that came from T cells, B-cell-depleted T cells, or PBMCs.

Measured with immunoSEQ multiplex PCR; TCRdb has only the in-frame clones, and not every one. The profile shows over 95,000 clones, 85% to 90% of them singletons. The ends were cut back, 2 bases at V and 5 bases at J, with 10 bases in the middle. The CDR3 spans 14 residues. Germline V gives CDR1 LGHNA, CDR2 YNFKEQ. This clonotype originated in a human donor with acute or convalescent COVID-19. The donor label of this sample is uncertain. Specimen: peripheral blood. The V call is TRBV4-2, the J call TRBJ1-5; D not certain. The DNA of the CDR3 is TGTGCCAGCAGCCAACGACACGGGGATCAGCCCCAGCATTTT. Translated: CASSQRHGDQPQHF.